This entry concerns a single T cell receptor (beta chain). The data belong to a study of blood T cell repertoires in COVID-19. About the study: Some COVID-19 samples were acute and others convalescent; all came from the United States, Italy and Spain. T cells, B-cell-depleted T cells, or PBMCs supplied cDNA or gDNA.

Under the authors' procedure: Cell counts per sample came from amplifying reference gene primers. Sequenced by immunoSEQ multiplex PCR; TCRdb stores in-frame clones only, minus some. The V and J calls and clone size are taken from that table; D and trimming were inferred from the DNA. The data hold 150,000 to 180,000 clones, with 60% to 85% observed a single time. The sequenced sample consisted of peripheral blood. The receptor comes from an elderly man with acute or convalescent COVID-19.

The CDR3 DNA reads as TGTGCCAGCTCACCACCGTCTTCGGGAGCTGGAAACACCATATATTTT. Residues: CASSPPSSGAGNTIYF. This chain links TRBV18 with TRBJ1-3, with no clear D. CDR1 and CDR2 (germline): KGHSH, LQKENI. The CDR3 contains 16 residues. Trimming took off 0 bases at V and 2 bases at J, with 11 bases between the two ends.